This T cell receptor beta chain was retrieved from a study of blood T cell repertoires in COVID-19. Background on the study: Donors in the United States, Italy and Spain gave samples during acute or convalescent COVID-19. In each case, the material was cDNA or gDNA derived from T cells, B-cell-depleted T cells, or PBMCs.

Germline CDR1 KGHSH, CDR2 LQKENI. There are 15 residues in the CDR3. Trimming pared 6 bases from V and 2 bases from J, leaving 14 bases between. Original methodology: Reference gene primer amplification gave estimated nucleated cell counts. Generated by immunoSEQ multiplex PCR, the TCRdb table keeps only in-frame clones and is missing some. V and J calls and clone size are those listed in that table; D and trimming were worked out from the DNA. The sample consists of fewer than 50,000 clones, more than 70% of them appearing once. The material sequenced was peripheral blood. This clonotype was sampled from a man aged 50 or older with active COVID-19. V and J are TRBV18 and TRBJ1-5, with D hard to call. CDR3 in DNA: TGTGCCAGCTCGCCTCCGGGTTCGGGCAATCAGCCCCAGCATTTT. Its protein is CASSPPGSGNQPQHF.